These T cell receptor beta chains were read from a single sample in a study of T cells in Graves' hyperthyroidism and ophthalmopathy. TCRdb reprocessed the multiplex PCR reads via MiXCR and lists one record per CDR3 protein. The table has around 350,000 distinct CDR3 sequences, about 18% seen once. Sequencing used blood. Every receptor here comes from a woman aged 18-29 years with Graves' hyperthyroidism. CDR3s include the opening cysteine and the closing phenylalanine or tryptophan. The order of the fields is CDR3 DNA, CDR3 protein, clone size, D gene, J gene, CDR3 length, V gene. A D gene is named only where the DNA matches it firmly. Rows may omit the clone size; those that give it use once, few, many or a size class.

TGCAGTGCTAGAGATCAGGACTTCCGCGAAGCTTTCTTT	CSARDQDFREAFF	many	-	TRBJ1-1	13	TRBV20-1
TGTGCCAGCAGTCCCCCCGGGCCTGTGGGCAATCAGCCCCAGCATTTT	CASSPPGPVGNQPQHF	many	-	TRBJ1-5	16	TRBV12-3/TRBV12-4
TGCAGCGTTGCCAGTTTTCAAGAGACCCAGTACTTC	CSVASFQETQYF	many	-	TRBJ2-5	12	TRBV29-1
TGTGCCTGGAGTACGGGACAGGGCGAGACCCAGTACTTC	CAWSTGQGETQYF	many	TRBD1	TRBJ2-5	13	TRBV30
TGTGCCAGCAGTTTCCTGGACAGGGTCTGTGGCTACACCTTC	CASSFLDRVCGYTF	many	TRBD1	TRBJ1-2	14	TRBV12-3/TRBV12-4
TGTGCCAGCAGTCCGATGGTCTCGGCGGGGACTTATAGCACCGGGGAGCTGTTTTTT	CASSPMVSAGTYSTGELFF	many	-	TRBJ2-2	19	TRBV7-6
TGTGCCAGCAGCTTAGTTCGCGGGAGTTCCTACGAGCAGTACTTC	CASSLVRGSSYEQYF	-	TRBD2	TRBJ2-7	15	TRBV7-8
TGTGCCAGTAGTTCCCCTTGGAACACTGAAGCTTTCTTT	CASSSPWNTEAFF	-	-	TRBJ1-1	13	TRBV12-3/TRBV12-4
TGCGCCAGCAGCTTGGCCGTTGGGACAGCTAATGAAAAACTGTTTTTT	CASSLAVGTANEKLFF	many	TRBD1	TRBJ1-4	16	TRBV5-1
TGCGCCAGCAGGAGGACAAGCTCGCAAGAGACCCAGTACTTC	CASRRTSSQETQYF	many	-	TRBJ2-5	14	TRBV5-1
TGTGCCAGCAGCAGGGGGACTATTATTTCGGAGACCCAGTACTTC	CASSRGTIISETQYF	many	-	TRBJ2-5	15	TRBV5-6
TGCAGCGTTGGAAGGACAGGAAAAGAGACCCAGTACTTC	CSVGRTGKETQYF	many	TRBD1	TRBJ2-5	13	TRBV29-1
TGCGCCAGCAGCTTGAACCGGAGGAACTATGGCTACACCTTC	CASSLNRRNYGYTF	few	-	TRBJ1-2	14	TRBV5-1
TGTGCCAGCAGTACGACGGGACAGGGAGGATCCACCTTC	CASSTTGQGGSTF	many	TRBD1	TRBJ1-2	13	TRBV12-3/TRBV12-4
TGTGCCAGCAGCTTAAGCCTGGGCCAGGGTGAAGCTTTCTTT	CASSLSLGQGEAFF	many	-	TRBJ1-1	14	TRBV7-3
TGTGCCAGCTCCCCCTCGGGCACTAATCAGCCCCAGCATTTT	CASSPSGTNQPQHF	few	-	TRBJ1-5	14	TRBV18
TGCAGTGCCCTACAAGATGGGGGGCGCAACGAGCAGTACTTC	CSALQDGGRNEQYF	many	-	TRBJ2-7	14	TRBV20-1
TGTGCCACCAGCAGGCCGGGACTAGCGGGGGGGCCGGAGACCCAGTACTTC	CATSRPGLAGGPETQYF	many	TRBD2	TRBJ2-5	17	TRBV15
TGCGCCAGCAGCTTGGGGGACAGGGATCTCCATGGCTACACCTTC	CASSLGDRDLHGYTF	many	TRBD1	TRBJ1-2	15	TRBV5-1
TGTGCGACCTCCGACAGGGACTCTGGGACCCAGTACTTC	CATSDRDSGTQYF	many	-	TRBJ2-5	13	TRBV6-5
TGTGCCAGCAGGGAAAGCTGGGGGACTGAAGCTTTCTTT	CASRESWGTEAFF	many	-	TRBJ1-1	13	TRBV12-3/TRBV12-4
TGTGCCAGGGAACGCCGACAGGGACACACTGAAGCTTTCTTT	CARERRQGHTEAFF	many	TRBD1	TRBJ1-1	14	TRBV19
TGTGCCAGCAAGGGGACAGGGGGTGTAGCCGGGGAGCTGTTTTTT	CASKGTGGVAGELFF	many	TRBD1	TRBJ2-2	15	TRBV12-3/TRBV12-4
TGTGCCAGCTCAGCACAGGGTAACAATTCACCCCTCCACTTT	CASSAQGNNSPLHF	many	-	TRBJ1-6	14	TRBV18
TGCGCCAGCAGCTTTTCTGGAAGCCAACCTAAGATTCAGTACTTC	CASSFSGSQPKIQYF	many	-	TRBJ2-4	15	TRBV5-1
TGCAGTGCCCAAGACGGACCAGCGCAGTATTTT	CSAQDGPAQYF	-	-	TRBJ2-3	11	TRBV20-1
TGTGCCTGGAGTGGACTCGAGACTAGCGAGCAAGAGACCCAGTACTTC	CAWSGLETSEQETQYF	few	TRBD2	TRBJ2-5	16	TRBV30
TGCAGCGTTGAAGGACGAGGGGGGAACACTGAAGCTTTCTTT	CSVEGRGGNTEAFF	many	-	TRBJ1-1	14	TRBV29-1
TGCAGCGTTGTAGATGGTGGCACTGAAGCTTTCTTT	CSVVDGGTEAFF	many	-	TRBJ1-1	12	TRBV29-1
TGTGCCAGCAGCTCGAGGGGGCTAAATTCACCCCTCCACTTT	CASSSRGLNSPLHF	-	TRBD1	TRBJ1-6	14	TRBV13
TGTGCCAGCAGCGTAGCAGGGGCTCCCTACGAGCAGTACTTC	CASSVAGAPYEQYF	-	-	TRBJ2-7	14	TRBV3-1
TGTGCCAGCAGCACCCGACTAGCGGGGAGGGGGGATACGCAGTATTTT	CASSTRLAGRGDTQYF	-	TRBD2	TRBJ2-3	16	TRBV11-2
TGTGCCAGCTCTCTAAGCCCCCCAGGCGGCAGAGTCTATGGCAATCAGCCCCAGCATTTT	CASSLSPPGGRVYGNQPQHF	-	-	TRBJ1-5	20	TRBV18
TGTGCCAGCTCACCCAATCGGGGGGCGCTTCCCGAGCAGTACTTC	CASSPNRGALPEQYF	-	-	TRBJ2-7	15	TRBV18
TGTGCCAGCAGTTCCGCCCAGCCAAGTAACACTGAAGCTTTCTTT	CASSSAQPSNTEAFF	many	-	TRBJ1-1	15	TRBV12-3/TRBV12-4
TGTGCCAGAGAGGTCAGGGGATACTATGGCTACACCTTC	CAREVRGYYGYTF	-	-	TRBJ1-2	13	TRBV2
TGCAGCGTTCAGGCAGTTCGGAGCACCGGGGAGCTGTTTTTT	CSVQAVRSTGELFF	many	-	TRBJ2-2	14	TRBV29-1
TGCAGCGTCTTATCGACAGGGATTTTAGAGACCCAGTACTTC	CSVLSTGILETQYF	-	TRBD1	TRBJ2-5	14	TRBV29-1
TGTGCCAGCAGCCGCAGGGACAGAGGCCAAAAATACATTCAGTACTTC	CASSRRDRGQKYIQYF	-	TRBD1	TRBJ2-4	16	TRBV3-1
TGTGCCAGCAGCCGGGACGGAATAGGGGTGAACACTGAAGCTTTCTTT	CASSRDGIGVNTEAFF	many	-	TRBJ1-1	16	TRBV11-1
TGTGCCAGCAGCTTAGATCAGGGAGGGGAAGCTTTCTTT	CASSLDQGGEAFF	many	-	TRBJ1-1	13	TRBV11-2
TGTGCCAGCAGCGCCCGGACTGAAGCTTTCTTT	CASSARTEAFF	many	-	TRBJ1-1	11	TRBV13
TGTGCCAGCAGTGAGGGTAGGAACGAGCAGTACTTC	CASSEGRNEQYF	-	-	TRBJ2-7	12	TRBV25-1
TGTGCCAGCAGCTTAGAATGGGACGCCGGGGAGCTGTTTTTT	CASSLEWDAGELFF	-	-	TRBJ2-2	14	TRBV11-2
TGTGCCAGCAGCTTAAACTCTGGACAGCGGGTGCCCTACGAGCAGTACTTC	CASSLNSGQRVPYEQYF	many	-	TRBJ2-7	17	TRBV11-2
TGTGCCAGCAGTTACTCTACCGGGACTGGCTACACCTTC	CASSYSTGTGYTF	many	-	TRBJ1-2	13	TRBV6-2/TRBV6-3
TGTGCCGCCCAGGTTGTTGCGCGGCCGGGCTTTAACTATGGCTACACCTTC	CAAQVVARPGFNYGYTF	-	-	TRBJ1-2	17	TRBV30
TGTGCCAGCAGTGAATGGGGTGTCACTGAAGCTTTCTTT	CASSEWGVTEAFF	many	-	TRBJ1-1	13	TRBV2
TGTGCCAGCAGTTACCGGCAGGGGGGCGGTAACACTGAAGCTTTCTTT	CASSYRQGGGNTEAFF	-	TRBD1	TRBJ1-1	16	TRBV6-5
TGTGCCAGCAGTTCCACCCTCGGACAGGGTTATGAGCAGTACTTC	CASSSTLGQGYEQYF	few	TRBD1	TRBJ2-7	15	TRBV28
TGCAGTGCTAGAGAGGGGAGTGATGGCTACACCTTC	CSAREGSDGYTF	many	-	TRBJ1-2	12	TRBV20-1
TGTGCCTGGAGCCAGACGGCGCCGGGGGACGAGCAGTACTTC	CAWSQTAPGDEQYF	few	-	TRBJ2-7	14	TRBV30
TGCAGTGCTAGAATGGGGGCGCGGTCGGAGACCCAGTACTTC	CSARMGARSETQYF	many	-	TRBJ2-5	14	TRBV20-1
TGTGCCAGCAGTTTAATTTCTGAAGCTTTCTTT	CASSLISEAFF	many	-	TRBJ1-1	11	TRBV12-3/TRBV12-4
TGTGCCAGCAGTTCCTTGACCACAGGGACGGATGAAGCTTTCTTT	CASSSLTTGTDEAFF	-	-	TRBJ1-1	15	TRBV6-5
TGTGCCAGCAGTAAATTTCTCCCCCACGTTTCCGGGGAGCTGTTTTTT	CASSKFLPHVSGELFF	many	-	TRBJ2-2	16	TRBV27
TGCGCCAGCAGCTTGGCCGGGACAGGGGGCCGTAATTCACCCCTCCACTTT	CASSLAGTGGRNSPLHF	many	TRBD1	TRBJ1-6	17	TRBV5-1